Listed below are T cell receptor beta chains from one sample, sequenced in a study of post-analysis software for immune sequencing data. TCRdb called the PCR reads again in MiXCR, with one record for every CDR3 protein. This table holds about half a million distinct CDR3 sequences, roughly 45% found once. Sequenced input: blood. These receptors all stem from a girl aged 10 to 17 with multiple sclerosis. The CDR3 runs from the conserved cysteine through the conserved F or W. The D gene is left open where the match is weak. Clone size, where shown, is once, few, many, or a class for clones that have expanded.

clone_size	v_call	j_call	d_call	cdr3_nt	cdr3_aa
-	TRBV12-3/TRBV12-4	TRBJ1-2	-	TGTGCCAGCAGTTCTCTGCCTGGGGCGGGTAGCACCTTC	CASSSLPGAGSTF
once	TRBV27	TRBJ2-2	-	TGTGCCAGCAGTTTAGACTTCTATGGGACCGGGGAGCTGTTTTTT	CASSLDFYGTGELFF
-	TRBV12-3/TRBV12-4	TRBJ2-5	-	TGTGCCAGCAGTTTGGTAATACAAGAGACCCAGTACTTC	CASSLVIQETQYF
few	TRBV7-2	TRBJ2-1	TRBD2	TGTGCCAGCAGTTTTTTGGAGGGGACTATCAATGAGCAGTTCTTC	CASSFLEGTINEQFF
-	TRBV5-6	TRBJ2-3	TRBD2	TGTGCCAGCAGCCCTAGCGGGGAGGAGATAGATACGCAGTATTTT	CASSPSGEEIDTQYF
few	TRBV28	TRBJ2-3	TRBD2	TGTGCCAGCAGCTCCGGGACTAGTCTGACAGATACGCAGTATTTT	CASSSGTSLTDTQYF
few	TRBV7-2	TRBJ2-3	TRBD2	TGTGCCAGCAGCTTAGAAGCTAGCGGGAGCCCAGATACGCAGTATTTT	CASSLEASGSPDTQYF
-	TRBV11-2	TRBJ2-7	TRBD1	TGTGCCGGCAGCTTAGCCGGACAGGGCGACGAGCAGTACTTC	CAGSLAGQGDEQYF
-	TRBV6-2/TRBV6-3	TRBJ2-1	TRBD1	TGTGCCAGCAGGAACAGGGGAAATGAGCAGTTCTTC	CASRNRGNEQFF
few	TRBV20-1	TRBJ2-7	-	TGCAGTGCTCACGGACAGCACTACGAGCAGTACTTC	CSAHGQHYEQYF
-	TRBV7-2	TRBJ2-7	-	TGTGCCAGCAGCTCGTTCCGGGACCCTACCTACGAGCAGTACTTC	CASSSFRDPTYEQYF
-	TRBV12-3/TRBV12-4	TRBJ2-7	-	TGTGCCAGCAGTTTTTGGGGGTCTGGCGCCGAGCAGTACTTC	CASSFWGSGAEQYF
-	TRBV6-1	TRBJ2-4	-	TGTGCCAGCAGTGAAAAAATACTAGCAGTAGCCAAAAACATTCAGTACTTC	CASSEKILAVAKNIQYF
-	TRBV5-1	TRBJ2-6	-	TGCGCCAGCAGCTCCCGAAGGACTGGGGCCAACGTCCCGACTTTC	CASSSRRTGANVPTF